Presented here are 20 T cell receptor beta chains from one specimen sequenced in a study of blood T cell repertoires in COVID-19 (dated by TCRdb to 2018 to 2020). Libraries were constructed by the immunoSEQ multiplex PCR assay. Not all clones reach the TCRdb copy of this immuneACCESS table, which keeps in-frame sequences only. Checked studies attribute under half of the gap to unresolved V genes and leave the rest unexplained. The sample has over 200,000 clones on record, around 80% of them singletons. The ten most abundant clones make up around 4.7% of the sample. Sample: peripheral blood. The receptors here all came from a human donor in a cohort sampled during active COVID-19.

The chain couples TRBV6-2 or TRBV6-3 to TRBJ1-2; D perhaps matches TRBD1 (5 bases). The CDR3 extends over 16 amino acids. The V gene's germline CDR1 is MNHEY and CDR2 SVGEGT. Trimming left V 0 bases short and J 8 bases short, with 19 bases between. CDR3 amino acids: CASSYSSPGPSWGYTF. The CDR3 coding sequence is TGTGCCAGCAGTTACTCTTCCCCAGGGCCCTCGTGGGGCTACACCTTC.

The gene calls are TRBV6-6 and TRBJ2-7; a possible D gene is TRBD2 (5 bases). Per germline, CDR1 MNHNY and CDR2 SVGAGI (reference sequence). The CDR3 covers 12 residues. Trimming took 2 bases from V and 6 from J, leaving 8 bases between them. The CDR3 DNA reads TGTGCCAGCAGTTACCTGAGCGGCGAGCAGTACTTC. This sequence encodes CASSYLSGEQYF.

The chain joins TRBV28 to TRBJ2-3; 7 bases match TRBD2. The CDR3 runs to 15 residues. V shed 5 bases and J 5 bases; nucleotides not matched to a gene: 10. Germline V gene lookup returns CDR1 MDHEN and CDR2 SYDVKM. CDR3 coding DNA: TGTGCCAGCAGTAACCAAGTGGGAGGGCTAGATACGCAGTATTTT. Amino acid sequence: CASSNQVGGLDTQYF.

The rearrangement uses TRBV27 and TRBJ1-1; 9 bases line up with TRBD1. The V gene end was trimmed by 2 bases and the J gene end by 0 bases; junction bases not matched to a gene: 7. Looked up from germline, CDR1 is MNHEY and CDR2 is SMNVEV (reference sequence). There are 17 residues in the CDR3. CDR3 DNA: TGTGCCAGCAGTTTACTTCGTGGACAGGGGCTGAACACTGAAGCTTTCTTT. It codes for CASSLLRGQGLNTEAFF.

This clone came up a few times. This chain links TRBV11-2 with TRBJ1-1; 9 bases line up with TRBD1. Germline-derived CDR1 and CDR2 are SGHAT and FQNNGV. This CDR3 comprises 15 residues. The trim removed 6 bases at V and 7 bases at J, leaving 12 bases unmatched. The CDR3 region is CASRRAPGQGNEAFF. The CDR3, as DNA: TGTGCCAGCAGGCGAGCCCCAGGACAGGGGAATGAAGCTTTCTTT. The full variable domain, completed using reference TRBV11-2 and TRBJ1-1, is EAGVAQSPRYKIIEKRQSVAFWCNPISGHATLYWYQQILGQGPKLLIQFQNNGVVDDSQLPKDRFSAERLKGVDSTLKIQPAKLEDSAVYLCASRRAPGQGNEAFFGQGTRLTVV.

The rearrangement joins TRBV9 to TRBJ1-2, with D uncertain. The CDR3 length is 13 residues. The ends were cut back, 3 bases at V and 1 base at J, with 7 bases in the middle. Germline V gives CDR1 SGDLS, CDR2 YYNGEE. CDR3: CASSAQFNYGYTF. The DNA for the CDR3 is TGTGCCAGCAGCGCCCAGTTTAACTATGGCTACACCTTC.

The chain joins TRBV5-1 to TRBJ2-2; 7 positions match TRBD1. The J segment lost 8 bases and the V segment lost 4 bases, leaving 11 bases of the junction unmatched. Per the germline V gene, CDR1 is SGHRS and CDR2 is YFSETQ. The CDR3 runs 15 residues. Here the CDR3 reads CASSTDRVPTGELFF. The CDR3 coding sequence is TGCGCCAGCAGCACCGACAGGGTTCCCACGGGGGAGCTGTTTTTT.

This chain links TRBV27 with TRBJ1-6, with D maybe TRBD1 (5 bases). The V gene's germline CDR1 is MNHEY and CDR2 SMNVEV (reference sequence). V gave up 3 bases and J gave up 14 bases, with 17 bases separating them. CDR3 length equals 14 residues. The CDR3: CASSFRDARGSLHF. CDR3 DNA: TGTGCCAGCAGTTTCCGGGATGCTCGGGGGTCCCTCCACTTT.

The chain links TRBV7-2 to TRBJ2-7, with D possibly being TRBD2 (5 bases). Trimming shortened V by 5 bases and J by 1 base, and 12 bases separated the two germline ends. Germline-derived CDR1 and CDR2 are SGHTA and FQGNSA. This CDR3 is built from 14 residues. CDR3 amino acids: CASSPAGESYEQYF. CDR3 bases: TGTGCCAGCAGCCCCGCCGGGGAATCCTACGAGCAGTACTTC.

This clone was found once. The chain employs TRBV4-1 and TRBJ2-3, with 8 nucleotides matching TRBD2. V was pared by 2 bases and J by 7 bases, with 11 bases of the junction left unmatched. The CDR3 has 16 amino acids. CDR1 and CDR2 (germline): MGHRA, YSYEKL. The CDR3 loop reads CASSQSGSGIGYTQYF. CDR3 DNA: TGCGCCAGCAGCCAAAGTGGTAGCGGGATAGGTTATACGCAGTATTTT.

This chain uses TRBV5-6 with TRBJ1-1; tentative D call: TRBD1 (5 bases). This CDR3 contains 12 residues. Per germline, CDR1 SGHDT and CDR2 YYEEEE. V was trimmed by 4 bases and J by 11 bases, leaving 15 bases between them. The CDR3 nucleotides are TGTGCCAGCAGCGGGGAGGTTCCAGGGGCTTTCTTT. It specifies CASSGEVPGAFF. Full variable domain (missing parts from reference TRBV5-6 and TRBJ1-1): DAGVTQSPTHLIKTRGQQVTLRCSPKSGHDTVSWYQQALGQGPQFIFQYYEEEERQRGNFPDRFSGHQFPNYSSELNVNALLLGDSALYLCASSGEVPGAFFGQGTRLTVV.

This chain links TRBV5-5 with TRBJ1-5; 9 nucleotides match TRBD1. The CDR3 runs to 17 residues. V lost 3 bases and J lost 3; bases outside the gene matches: 10. Germline V lookup: CDR1 SGHKS, CDR2 YYEKEE (reference sequence). CDR3 in DNA: TGTGCCAGCAGCTGGACCGGGACAGGGTTGAACAATCAGCCCCAGCATTTT. It codes for CASSWTGTGLNNQPQHF.

The chain has TRBV18 and TRBJ1-2; a weak D match, TRBD1 (6 bases). The CDR3 loop spans 15 amino acids. Germline loops: CDR1 KGHSH, CDR2 LQKENI. V gave up 6 bases and J gave up 1 base, with 15 bases separating them. The DNA of the CDR3 is TGTGCCAGCTCCCCGACAAACAGGGTTAACTATGGCTACACCTTC. Protein sequence: CASSPTNRVNYGYTF. Based on the CDR3 plus reference TRBV18 and TRBJ1-2, the full variable domain is NAGVMQNPRHLVRRRGQEARLRCSPMKGHSHVYWYRQLPEEGLKFMVYLQKENIIDESGMPKERFSAEFPKEGPSILRIQQVVRGDSAAYFCASSPTNRVNYGYTFGSGTRLTVV.

This sequence joins TRBV11-3 and TRBJ2-1; 14 bases map to TRBD2. With 5 bases clipped from V and 0 bases from J, the junction kept 12 bases outside the gene matches. This CDR3 comprises 20 residues. Germline V gene data show CDR1 as SGHNT and CDR2 as YENEEA. The CDR3 sequence is CASSPRSGLAGDSSYNEQFF. CDR3 nucleotide sequence: TGTGCCAGCAGCCCTCGCTCGGGACTAGCGGGAGATTCCTCCTACAATGAGCAGTTCTTC.

The chain employs TRBV7-2 and TRBJ2-1; D not certain. Germline-derived CDR1 and CDR2 are SGHTA and FQGNSA. This CDR3 contains 14 residues. V lost 5 bases, J lost 6 bases, and 14 bases lay in between. The CDR3 sequence is CASSPQSLTNEQFF. In DNA form, the CDR3 reads TGTGCCAGCAGCCCACAGAGCCTCACCAATGAGCAGTTCTTC.

The chain employs TRBV7-9 and TRBJ1-2, with 7 bases fitting TRBD1. In germline, CDR1 is SEHNR, CDR2 FQNEAQ (reference sequence). The V and J ends lost 1 base and 4 bases, in that order; junction bases with no gene match: 9. The CDR3 runs 16 residues. CDR3 sequence (DNA): TGTGCCAGCAGCTTAGGGGAGACAGGGAATTTCTATGGCTACACCTTC. Its protein is CASSLGETGNFYGYTF.

The V gene is TRBV4-2, the J gene TRBJ2-1, with 16 bases that match TRBD2. This CDR3 has 17 residues. Trimming at V came to 0 bases and at J to 10 bases, leaving 6 bases not matched to a gene. The germline V gene encodes CDR1 LGHNA and CDR2 YNFKEQ. The CDR3 coding sequence is TGTGCCAGCAGCCAAGAAGGGACTAGCGGGAGGGCCTGGGAGCAGTTCTTC. Its translation: CASSQEGTSGRAWEQFF.

With regard to this clone: Other nucleotide sequences in the sample specify the same CDR3. The chain carries TRBV24-1 and TRBJ1-2, with no clear D. CDR3 length equals 12 residues. The V and J ends lost 2 bases and 8 bases respectively, with 8 bases between them. Germline V gives CDR1 KGHDR, CDR2 SFDVKD. The CDR3 loop reads CATSDSGYGYTF. Written as DNA, the CDR3 is TGTGCCACCAGTGATTCGGGGTACGGCTACACCTTC.

This chain connects TRBV19 to TRBJ2-1, with TRBD2 identical over 14 bases. The CDR3 spans 15 residues. After removal of 6 bases from V and 8 bases from J, the junction contained 6 bases not matched to a gene. CDR1 is LNHDA, CDR2 SQIVND, per germline (reference sequence). In DNA, the CDR3 is TGTGCCAGTAGCCTCGGACTAGCGGGAGGAGATGAGCAGTTCTTC. Residues: CASSLGLAGGDEQFF.

V usage is TRBV24-1 and J usage is TRBJ1-1; D not resolved. Germline CDR1 and CDR2: KGHDR and SFDVKD. This CDR3 region has 12 residues. V was shortened by 1 base and J by 11 bases, with 10 bases between the two germline ends. The CDR3 reads CATSDFGERAFF. CDR3 bases: TGTGCCACCAGTGATTTCGGGGAGAGGGCTTTCTTT.